The rows below give T cell receptor beta chains drawn from one sample of a study of shared clonotypes between healthy human individuals. The assay was immunoSEQ multiplex PCR, and TCRdb's table has in-frame clones only and misses some. The table records around 1.9 million clones, over 85% of them present only once. The sample was naive CD8+ T cells from PBMCs. These receptors were collected from a man younger than 30 in good health. Some clones in this sample may be carry-over from other donors' samples. CDR3s include the opening cysteine and the closing phenylalanine or tryptophan. A D gene is named only where the DNA matches it firmly.

v_gene	j_gene	len	d_gene	CDR3nt	CDR3aa
TRBV4-1	TRBJ2-5	16	TRBD2	TGCGCCAGCAGCCCAGGATTAGCGGGAGGGCCTGAGACCCAGTACTTC	CASSPGLAGGPETQYF
TRBV29-1	TRBJ2-2	14	-	TGCAGCGTCGTGGTGGCACCCGGTACCGGGGAGCTGTTTTTT	CSVVVAPGTGELFF
TRBV6-1	TRBJ2-2	16	-	TGTGCCAGCAGTGAAGTGGGCGGGACCTTTAACGGGGAGCTGTTTTTT	CASSEVGGTFNGELFF
TRBV27	TRBJ2-7	14	-	TGTGCCAGCAGTCCGGGACTCAGCTCCTACGAGCAGTACTTC	CASSPGLSSYEQYF
TRBV30	TRBJ2-6	13	-	TGTGCCTGGAGTTTCTCTGGGGCCAACGTCCTGACTTTC	CAWSFSGANVLTF
TRBV5-6	TRBJ1-2	12	-	TGTGCCAGCAGCCAAGAAAACTATGGCTACACCTTC	CASSQENYGYTF
TRBV27	TRBJ1-2	15	TRBD1	TGTGCCAGCAGCCCCGGACAGGGGACTAACTATGGCTACACCTTC	CASSPGQGTNYGYTF
TRBV6-5	TRBJ2-1	15	-	TGTGCCAGCAGCCCCTTTGGGCAGCTGAGGAATGAGCAGTTCTTC	CASSPFGQLRNEQFF
TRBV11-2	TRBJ2-7	15	-	TGTGCCAGCAGCTCCCACACAGGGATCGGCTACGAGCAGTACTTC	CASSSHTGIGYEQYF
TRBV5-4	TRBJ1-1	17	TRBD1	TGTGCCAGCAGCTTGTCGACAGGGCTGGAACGGGGCACTGAAGCTTTCTTT	CASSLSTGLERGTEAFF